These T cell receptor beta chains were read from a single sample in a study of cytomegalovirus exposure and HLA in healthy donors. Sequenced by immunoSEQ multiplex PCR; TCRdb stores in-frame clones only, minus some. The sample has about 200,000 clones, approximately 86% seen once. Sequences were obtained from PBMCs. The receptors come from a boy aged 2-9 years in good health and CMV-seronegative. CDR3s include the opening cysteine and the closing phenylalanine or tryptophan. The D gene is left open where the match is weak. Clone sizes are given selectively: once, few, many, or a class where the clone is expanded.

TRBJ2-3	once	TRBV14	NA	TGTGCCAGCAGTCCTGCTCGGGGTGTTGGGTCAAATACGCAGTATTTT	CASSPARGVGSNTQYF
TRBJ2-2	NA	TRBV19	NA	TGTGCCAGTAGTATAGGAAGTCTAGCGACCGGGGAGCTGTTTTTT	CASSIGSLATGELFF
TRBJ1-1	NA	TRBV5-1	TRBD1	TGCGCCAGCAGCCCACCCGGGACAGGGGAGAGAACTGAAGCTTTCTTT	CASSPPGTGERTEAFF
TRBJ1-3	NA	TRBV9	TRBD1	TGTGCCAGCAGCCCAGTTGGGACAGGGGGAAACACCATATATTTT	CASSPVGTGGNTIYF
TRBJ2-2	NA	TRBV4-1	NA	TGCGCCAGCAGCCAAGAAAGAGGGTTGTCCGGGGAGCTGTTTTTT	CASSQERGLSGELFF
TRBJ1-2	NA	TRBV6-5	NA	TGTGCCAGCAGTGAAGGTGGAGGGGCTGGCTACACCTTC	CASSEGGGAGYTF
TRBJ2-3	NA	TRBV5-1	TRBD2	TGCGCCAGCAGCTTGGGTGATCCTAGCGGGGGGGCCACAGATACGCAGTATTTT	CASSLGDPSGGATDTQYF
TRBJ2-3	NA	TRBV28	NA	TGTGCCAGCAGTTTCCCCCCAGGGGCGGCCACAGATACGCAGTATTTT	CASSFPPGAATDTQYF
TRBJ1-1	NA	TRBV7-2	NA	TGTGCCAGCAGCTCGGGGGGACAACTGAACACTGAAGCTTTCTTT	CASSSGGQLNTEAFF
TRBJ2-3	NA	TRBV7-8	TRBD2	TGTGCCAGCAGCTTAATTAAGGCTAGCGGGTACACAGATACGCAGTATTTT	CASSLIKASGYTDTQYF
TRBJ2-2	NA	TRBV27	TRBD2	TGTGCCAGCAGCCTCGGACTAGCGGGAGTCAGGGAGCTGTTTTTT	CASSLGLAGVRELFF
TRBJ2-7	NA	TRBV5-4	NA	TGTGCCAGCACACTGGGGCGGGATCACCACGAGCAGTACTTC	CASTLGRDHHEQYF
TRBJ1-5	NA	TRBV27	NA	TGTGCCAGCAGTTCCTCGGGGGGGCCCAATCAGCCCCAGCATTTT	CASSSSGGPNQPQHF
TRBJ2-4	NA	TRBV6-5	NA	TGTGCCAGCAGCGGGGAGTCCAAAAACATTCAGTACTTC	CASSGESKNIQYF
TRBJ2-1	NA	TRBV7-9	NA	TGTGCCAGCAGCTTTGGACAGACAACCTACAATGAGCAGTTCTTC	CASSFGQTTYNEQFF
TRBJ1-1	NA	TRBV19	NA	TGTGCCAGTTTTGGCGGCACTGAAGCTTTCTTT	CASFGGTEAFF
TRBJ2-7	NA	TRBV5-1	TRBD1	TGCGCCAGCAGCTTATCGACAGGGGGGTACGAGCAGTACTTC	CASSLSTGGYEQYF
TRBJ1-2	NA	TRBV4-1	TRBD1	TGCGCCAGCAGCCAAGACCGGGACAGGGGCAACTATGGCTACACCTTC	CASSQDRDRGNYGYTF
TRBJ1-6	few	TRBV6-5	TRBD1	TGTGCCAGCAGAAAAGGACAGGGGGGTAATTCACCCCTCCACTTT	CASRKGQGGNSPLHF
TRBJ2-4	NA	TRBV2	NA	TGTGCCAGCAGTAGGACAGAAGTAGCCAAAAACATTCAGTACTTC	CASSRTEVAKNIQYF
TRBJ2-3	NA	TRBV14	TRBD2	TGTGCCAGCAGCCCGCCCCGGACTAGCGGGGAGGGCACAGATACGCAGTATTTT	CASSPPRTSGEGTDTQYF
TRBJ2-7	NA	TRBV15	TRBD1	TGTGCCACCACCGAGACAGGGGGGTACGAGCAGTACTTC	CATTETGGYEQYF
TRBJ2-1	once	TRBV19	TRBD1	TGTGCCAGTAGACAGGGGGCCCGTTCTCTATACAATGAGCAGTTCTTC	CASRQGARSLYNEQFF
TRBJ2-3	NA	TRBV11-2	TRBD2	TGTGCCAGCAGCCCACCTCGCGGGACTAGCGGTACAGATACGCAGTATTTT	CASSPPRGTSGTDTQYF
TRBJ1-5	NA	TRBV19	NA	TGTGCCAGTAGTAGGGGCGGAAGCAATCAGCCCCAGCATTTT	CASSRGGSNQPQHF
TRBJ2-5	NA	TRBV5-1	NA	TGCGCCAGCAGCTTGGGCAGGACAGACGGAGAGACCCAGTACTTC	CASSLGRTDGETQYF
TRBJ1-1	NA	TRBV5-1	NA	TGCGCCAGCAGCTTGGGGGGGGTGATGAACACTGAAGCTTTCTTT	CASSLGGVMNTEAFF
TRBJ2-1	NA	TRBV13	TRBD2	TGTGCCAGCAGCTTAGGAGCGGGAGACAATGAGCAGTTCTTC	CASSLGAGDNEQFF
TRBJ2-6	once	TRBV28	TRBD1	TGTGCCAGCAGTTTCGGGACAGGGATTTCTGGGGCCAACGTCCTGACTTTC	CASSFGTGISGANVLTF
TRBJ2-1	NA	TRBV6-1	TRBD1	TGTGCCAGCAGTGAACGGGACAGGGTATTCGATGAGCAGTTCTTC	CASSERDRVFDEQFF
TRBJ2-5	NA	TRBV30	TRBD2	TGTGCCTGGAGCCTTCGGGGGGGGACCCAGTACTTC	CAWSLRGGTQYF
TRBJ1-5	NA	TRBV2	NA	TGTGCCAGCAGTGGCGATTTCAATCAGCCCCAGCATTTT	CASSGDFNQPQHF
TRBJ1-3	NA	TRBV28	NA	TGTGCCAGCAGTGGAGGGCCTGGAAACACCATATATTTT	CASSGGPGNTIYF
TRBJ1-5	NA	TRBV6-5	NA	TGTGCCAGCGGGCCCTCAATCTATGGTCGTCAGCCCCAGCATTTT	CASGPSIYGRQPQHF
TRBJ2-7	NA	TRBV30	NA	TGTGCCTGGGCCTCAGACAGCTACGAGCAGTACTTC	CAWASDSYEQYF
TRBJ2-3	NA	TRBV10-3	TRBD1	TGTGCCATCAGTGAGGGGGGGGACAGGGGCACAGATACGCAGTATTTT	CAISEGGDRGTDTQYF
TRBJ1-4	few	TRBV2	NA	TGTGCCAGTAGACAGGAAATAAATGAAAAACTGTTTTTT	CASRQEINEKLFF
TRBJ1-1	NA	TRBV5-1	NA	TGCGCCAGCAGCTTAATCCCAGGGGACGTTGAAGCTTTCTTT	CASSLIPGDVEAFF